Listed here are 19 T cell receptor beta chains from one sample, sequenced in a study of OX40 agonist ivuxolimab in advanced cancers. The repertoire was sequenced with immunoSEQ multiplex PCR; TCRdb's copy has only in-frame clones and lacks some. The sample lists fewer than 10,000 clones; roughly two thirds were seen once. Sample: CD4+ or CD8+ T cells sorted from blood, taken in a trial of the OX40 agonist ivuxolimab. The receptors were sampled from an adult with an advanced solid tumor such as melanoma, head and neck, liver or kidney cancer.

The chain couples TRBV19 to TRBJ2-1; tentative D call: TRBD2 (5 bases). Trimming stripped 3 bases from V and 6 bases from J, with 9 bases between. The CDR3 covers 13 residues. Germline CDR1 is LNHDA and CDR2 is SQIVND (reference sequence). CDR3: CASSMLGGNEQFF. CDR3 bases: TGTGCCAGTAGTATGCTCGGAGGCAATGAGCAGTTCTTC.

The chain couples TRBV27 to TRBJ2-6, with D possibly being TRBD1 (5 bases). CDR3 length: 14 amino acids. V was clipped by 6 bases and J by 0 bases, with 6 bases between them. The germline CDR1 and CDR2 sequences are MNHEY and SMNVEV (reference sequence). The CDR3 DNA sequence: TGTGCCAGCAGCCAGGGCTCTGGGGCCAACGTCCTGACTTTC. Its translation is CASSQGSGANVLTF.

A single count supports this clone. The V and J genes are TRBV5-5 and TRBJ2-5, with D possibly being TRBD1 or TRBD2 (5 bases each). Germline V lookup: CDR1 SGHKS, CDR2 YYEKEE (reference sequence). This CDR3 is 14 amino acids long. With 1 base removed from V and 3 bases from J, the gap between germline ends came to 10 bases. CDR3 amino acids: CASSLFRGEETQYF. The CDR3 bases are TGTGCCAGCAGCTTGTTTAGGGGAGAAGAGACCCAGTACTTC.

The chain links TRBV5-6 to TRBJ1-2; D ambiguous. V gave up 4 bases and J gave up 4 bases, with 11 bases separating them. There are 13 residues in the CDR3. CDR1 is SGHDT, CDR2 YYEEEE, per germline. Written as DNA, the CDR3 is TGTGCCAGCAGCCAACCGGACTTCTATGGCTACACCTTC. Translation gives CASSQPDFYGYTF.

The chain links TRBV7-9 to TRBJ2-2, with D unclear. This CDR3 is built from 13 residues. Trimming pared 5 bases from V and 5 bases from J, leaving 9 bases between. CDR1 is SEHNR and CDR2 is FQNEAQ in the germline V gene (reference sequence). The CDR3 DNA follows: TGTGCCAGCAGCGTTGTGCTAACCGGGGAGCTGTTTTTT. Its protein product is CASSVVLTGELFF.

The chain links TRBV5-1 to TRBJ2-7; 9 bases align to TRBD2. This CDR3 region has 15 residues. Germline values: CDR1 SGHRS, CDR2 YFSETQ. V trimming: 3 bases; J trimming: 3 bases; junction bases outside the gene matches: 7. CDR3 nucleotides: TGCGCCAGCAGCTGGGGGGCGGGAGGGGTCTACGAGCAGTACTTC. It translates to CASSWGAGGVYEQYF.

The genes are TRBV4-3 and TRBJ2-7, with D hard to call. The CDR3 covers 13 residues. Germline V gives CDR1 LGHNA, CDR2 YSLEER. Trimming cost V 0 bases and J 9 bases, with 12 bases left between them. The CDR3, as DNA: TGCGCCAGCAGCCAAGAAGAAGGGATGATGCAGTACTTC. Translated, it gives CASSQEEGMMQYF.

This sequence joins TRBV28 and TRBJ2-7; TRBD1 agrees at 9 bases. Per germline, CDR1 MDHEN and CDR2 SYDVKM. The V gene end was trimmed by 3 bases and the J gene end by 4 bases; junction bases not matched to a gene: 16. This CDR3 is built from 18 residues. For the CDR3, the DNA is TGTGCCAGCAGTTTCTATCCAGGGGAGACAGGGGGGACTTACGAGCAGTACTTC. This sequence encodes CASSFYPGETGGTYEQYF.

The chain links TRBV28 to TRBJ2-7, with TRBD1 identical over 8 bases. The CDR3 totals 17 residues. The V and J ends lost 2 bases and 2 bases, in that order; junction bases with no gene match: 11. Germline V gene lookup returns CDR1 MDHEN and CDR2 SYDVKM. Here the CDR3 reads CASSLGFRGQEPYEQYF. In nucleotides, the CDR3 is TGTGCCAGCAGTTTAGGTTTTCGGGGACAGGAACCCTACGAGCAGTACTTC.

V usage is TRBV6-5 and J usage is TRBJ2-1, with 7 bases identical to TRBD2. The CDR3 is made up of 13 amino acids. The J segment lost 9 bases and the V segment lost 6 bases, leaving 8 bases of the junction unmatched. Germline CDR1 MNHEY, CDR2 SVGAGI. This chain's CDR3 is CASRAGTIFEQFF. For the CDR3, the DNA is TGTGCCAGCAGGGCCGGGACTATCTTTGAGCAGTTCTTC.

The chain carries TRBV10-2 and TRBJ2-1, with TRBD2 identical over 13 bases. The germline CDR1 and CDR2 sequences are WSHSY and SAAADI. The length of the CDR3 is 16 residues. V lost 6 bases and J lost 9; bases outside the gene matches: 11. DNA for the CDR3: TGCGCCAGCAGAGCCCATGGACTAGCGGGAGAGCGTGAGCAGTTCTTC. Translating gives CASRAHGLAGEREQFF.

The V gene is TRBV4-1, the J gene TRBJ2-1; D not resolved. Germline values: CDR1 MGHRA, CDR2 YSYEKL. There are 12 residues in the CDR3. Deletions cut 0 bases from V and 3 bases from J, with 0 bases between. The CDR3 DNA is TGCGCCAGCAGCCAAGACTACAATGAGCAGTTCTTC. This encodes CASSQDYNEQFF.

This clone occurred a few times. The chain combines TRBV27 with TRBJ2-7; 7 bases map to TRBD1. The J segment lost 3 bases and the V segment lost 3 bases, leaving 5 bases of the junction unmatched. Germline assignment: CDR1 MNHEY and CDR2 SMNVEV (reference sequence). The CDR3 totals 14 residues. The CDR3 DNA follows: TGTGCCAGCAGTTTTACAGGGGCTGTCTACGAGCAGTACTTC. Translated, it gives CASSFTGAVYEQYF.

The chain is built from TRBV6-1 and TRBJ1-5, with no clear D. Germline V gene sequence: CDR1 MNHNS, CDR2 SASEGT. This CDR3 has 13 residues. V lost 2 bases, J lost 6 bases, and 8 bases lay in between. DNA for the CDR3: TGTGCCAGCAGTGAACTTGAGGGTCAGCCCCAGCATTTT. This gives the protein CASSELEGQPQHF.

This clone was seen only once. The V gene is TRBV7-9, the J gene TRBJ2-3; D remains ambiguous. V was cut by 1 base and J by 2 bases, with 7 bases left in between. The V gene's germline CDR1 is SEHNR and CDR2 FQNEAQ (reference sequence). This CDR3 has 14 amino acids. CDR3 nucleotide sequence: TGTGCCAGCAGCTTAGGGGCTTACACAGATACGCAGTATTTT. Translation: CASSLGAYTDTQYF.

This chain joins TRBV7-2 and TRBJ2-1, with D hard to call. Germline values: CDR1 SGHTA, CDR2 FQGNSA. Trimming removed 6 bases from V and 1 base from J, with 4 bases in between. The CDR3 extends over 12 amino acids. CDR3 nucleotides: TGTGCCAGCAGGACATCCTACAATGAGCAGTTCTTC. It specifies CASRTSYNEQFF.

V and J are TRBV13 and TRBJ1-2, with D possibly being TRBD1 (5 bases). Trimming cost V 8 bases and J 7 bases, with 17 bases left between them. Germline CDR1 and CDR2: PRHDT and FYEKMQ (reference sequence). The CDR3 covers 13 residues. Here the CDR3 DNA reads TGTGCCAGCCGGGACGGCCATATCTCTGGCTACACCTTC. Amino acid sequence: CASRDGHISGYTF.

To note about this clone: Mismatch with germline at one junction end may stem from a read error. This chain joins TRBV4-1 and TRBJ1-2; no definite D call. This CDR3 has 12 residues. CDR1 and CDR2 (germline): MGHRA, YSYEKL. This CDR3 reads CASRQGLEGYTF. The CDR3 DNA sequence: TGCGCCAGCAGGCAAGGACTTGAGGGCTACACCTTC.

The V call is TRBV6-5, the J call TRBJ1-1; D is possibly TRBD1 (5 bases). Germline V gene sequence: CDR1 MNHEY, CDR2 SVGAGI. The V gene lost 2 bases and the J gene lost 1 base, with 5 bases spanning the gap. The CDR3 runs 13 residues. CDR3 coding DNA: TGTGCCAGCAGTTACGGGGGGAACACTGAAGCTTTCTTT. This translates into CASSYGGNTEAFF.